This T cell receptor (beta chain) was retrieved from a study of blood T cell repertoires in COVID-19. At the level of the study: Whether acute or convalescent, the COVID-19 samples came from the United States, Italy and Spain. Sources were T cells, B-cell-depleted T cells, or PBMCs; the material itself was cDNA or gDNA.

Method: immunoSEQ multiplex PCR; TCRdb's copy keeps in-frame clones and lacks some. The repertoire holds about 170,000 clones, with roughly four fifths as singletons. CDR1 is SGHAT and CDR2 is FQDESV in the germline V gene (reference sequence). This CDR3 has 12 amino acids. Trimming took 5 bases from V and 5 from J; bases not matched to a gene: 3. Source material: peripheral blood. This TCR came from a man in his forties or fifties who had recovered from COVID-19. The V and J genes are TRBV11-1 and TRBJ2-7; 7 bases align to TRBD1. For the CDR3, the DNA is TGTGCCAGCAGCATAGACAGGGACGAGCAGTACTTC. Its translation: CASSIDRDEQYF.